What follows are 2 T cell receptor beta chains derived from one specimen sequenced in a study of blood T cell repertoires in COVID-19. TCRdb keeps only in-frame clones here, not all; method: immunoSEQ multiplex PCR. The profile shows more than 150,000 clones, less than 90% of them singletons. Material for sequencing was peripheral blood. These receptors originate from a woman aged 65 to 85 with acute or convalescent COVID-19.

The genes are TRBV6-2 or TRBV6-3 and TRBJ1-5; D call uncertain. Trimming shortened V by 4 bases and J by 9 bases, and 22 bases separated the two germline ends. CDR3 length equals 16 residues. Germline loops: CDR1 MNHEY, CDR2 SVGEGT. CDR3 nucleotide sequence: TGTGCCAGCAGTTCCCCGTTGACTATCACTGCGGGGCCCCAGCATTTT. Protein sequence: CASSSPLTITAGPQHF.

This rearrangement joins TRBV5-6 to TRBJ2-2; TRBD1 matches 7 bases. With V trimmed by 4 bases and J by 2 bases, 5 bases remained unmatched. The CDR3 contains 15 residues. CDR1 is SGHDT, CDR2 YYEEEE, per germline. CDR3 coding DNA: TGTGCCAGCAGCCCGGGACAGAAAAACACCGGGGAGCTGTTTTTT. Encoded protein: CASSPGQKNTGELFF.